The 32 T cell receptor beta chains listed next were all sequenced from one sample in a study of response to subunit inactivated influenza vaccine. In TCRdb, the RT-PCR reads were re-called with MiXCR into one record per CDR3 protein. The sample contains about 780,000 distinct CDR3 sequences, around 20% of which appear only once. Here the sequenced sample was PBMCs from blood, taken more than 4 days after vaccination. The receptors were gathered from a man in his fifties who received an inactivated influenza vaccine.

This clonotype was found a few times. This sequence joins TRBV5-1 and TRBJ2-6; D is unresolved. This CDR3 region has 17 residues. V dropped 5 bases and J dropped 0 bases, with 15 bases sitting between them. Germline V gene sequence: CDR1 SGHRS, CDR2 YFSETQ. CDR3 amino acids: CASSIRYSNSGANVLTF. The DNA for the CDR3 is TGCGCCAGCAGTATCCGGTACAGTAACTCTGGGGCCAACGTCCTGACTTTC.

This rearrangement joins TRBV7-9 to TRBJ2-1, with TRBD2 matching 10 bases. The length of the CDR3 is 16 residues. With 5 bases clipped from V and 4 bases from J, the junction kept 8 bases outside the gene matches. Germline V CDR1 and CDR2: SEHNR, FQNEAQ (reference sequence). CDR3 nucleotide sequence: TGTGCCAGCAGCGGGTATAGCGGGGGGCATTACAATGAGCAGTTCTTC. This gives the protein CASSGYSGGHYNEQFF.

This clonotype was seen a handful of times. This chain links TRBV7-9 with TRBJ1-1, with 7 bases identical to TRBD1. The length of the CDR3 is 13 residues. V trimming: 6 bases; J trimming: 3 bases; junction bases outside the gene matches: 4. The germline CDR1 and CDR2 sequences are SEHNR and FQNEAQ (reference sequence). The CDR3 region is CASSTGEDTEAFF. CDR3 nucleotides: TGTGCCAGCAGTACAGGGGAGGACACTGAAGCTTTCTTT.

V gene TRBV7-9 combines with J gene TRBJ2-7; 9 bases line up with TRBD1. The CDR3 covers 15 residues. Per germline, CDR1 SEHNR and CDR2 FQNEAQ (reference sequence). After removal of 5 bases from V and 0 bases from J, the junction contained 5 bases not matched to a gene. In DNA form, the CDR3 reads TGTGCCAGCAGCCCCCGGGACAGGGTCTCCTACGAGCAGTACTTC. Amino acids: CASSPRDRVSYEQYF.

The chain has TRBV7-2 and TRBJ2-3; TRBD2 might be the D (6 bases). The CDR3 covers 15 residues. CDR1 and CDR2 (germline): SGHTA, FQGNSA. Deletions cut 0 bases from V and 1 base from J, with 8 bases between. CDR3 coding DNA: TGTGCCAGCAGCTTAGCGTGGAGGGGCACAGATACGCAGTATTTT. Translated, it gives CASSLAWRGTDTQYF. Variable domain in full (rest from reference TRBV7-2 and TRBJ2-3): GAGVSQSPSNKVTEKGKDVELRCDPISGHTALYWYRQSLGQGLEFLIYFQGNSAPDKSGLPSDRFSAERTGGSVSTLTIQRTQQEDSAVYLCASSLAWRGTDTQYFGPGTRLTVL.

This clonotype has ten or more counts. V is TRBV20-1 and J is TRBJ2-1; D gene uncertain. V lost 3 bases and J 5 bases, leaving 11 bases between the germline ends. The CDR3 runs to 13 residues. The V gene's germline CDR1 is DFQATT and CDR2 SNEGSKA (reference sequence). This chain's CDR3 is CSASFRRNNEQFF. CDR3 DNA: TGCAGTGCTAGTTTCCGCAGGAACAATGAGCAGTTCTTC.

This chain connects TRBV6-2 or TRBV6-3 to TRBJ2-2, with 15 bases identical to TRBD2. The junction had 6 bases not matched to a gene; V was cut back by 5 bases and J by 11 bases. The CDR3 spans 15 residues. CDR1 MNHEY and CDR2 SVGEGT come from the germline V gene. CDR3 protein: CASSRTSGRVRELFF. DNA of the CDR3: TGTGCCAGCAGTCGGACTAGCGGGAGGGTCCGTGAGCTGTTTTTT.

The chain joins TRBV11-3 to TRBJ2-7; D gene uncertain. The germline V gene encodes CDR1 SGHNT and CDR2 YENEEA. The CDR3 is made up of 13 amino acids. Trimming took 0 bases from V and 3 from J, leaving 6 bases between them. The CDR3 DNA sequence: TGTGCCAGCAGCTTAGAGACCGACTACGAGCAGTACTTC. Translating it yields CASSLETDYEQYF.

This clonotype was detected a few times. CDR3 DNA: TGTGCCAGCAGTTTGGTGGAGGACACTGAAGCTTTCTTT. Its translation: CASSLVEDTEAFF. The chain combines TRBV12-3 or TRBV12-4 with TRBJ1-1; D not certain. This CDR3 region has 13 residues. V was shortened by 3 bases and J by 3 bases, with 8 bases between the two germline ends.

This chain joins TRBV29-1 and TRBJ2-3, with a tentative D call TRBD2 (6 bases). Germline V gene data show CDR1 as SQVTM and CDR2 as ANQGSEA. The CDR3 contains 12 residues. V was shortened by 3 bases and J by 6 bases, with 10 bases between the two germline ends. The CDR3 DNA reads TGCAGCGTTGACCGGGGGATCGATACGCAGTATTTT. The encoded protein is CSVDRGIDTQYF.

The V and J genes are TRBV12-3 or TRBV12-4 and TRBJ1-6; 7 bases line up with TRBD1. This CDR3 spans 15 amino acids. V dropped 6 bases and J dropped 7; count of bases not matched to a gene: 9. CDR3 DNA sequence: TGTGCCAGCAGCCCGGGGGGACAGTTAAATTCACCCCTCCACTTT. Its translation: CASSPGGQLNSPLHF.

This clonotype was counted a few times. The CDR3 nucleotides read TGTGCCAGCAGCTCTGACCCAGTGGGGCAGTACTTC. It specifies CASSSDPVGQYF. The V call is TRBV5-6, the J call TRBJ2-7, with D unresolved. Germline CDR1 SGHDT, CDR2 YYEEEE. The CDR3 has 12 amino acids. The V and J ends lost 3 bases and 9 bases respectively, with 13 bases between them.

This chain links TRBV5-1 with TRBJ2-2; TRBD1 aligns across 10 bases. Germline CDR1 SGHRS, CDR2 YFSETQ. This CDR3 has 17 residues. V was clipped by 2 bases and J by 3 bases; unmatched bases: 7. CDR3 DNA sequence: TGCGCCAGCAGCTTTTCGCTCGGGACAGGGGACACCGGGGAGCTGTTTTTT. As protein: CASSFSLGTGDTGELFF.

The chain recombines TRBV11-1 with TRBJ2-2, with D perhaps being TRBD1 or TRBD2 (5 bases each). Germline V gives CDR1 SGHAT, CDR2 FQDESV (reference sequence). There are 18 residues in the CDR3. Trimming shortened V by 5 bases and J by 6 bases, and 25 bases separated the two germline ends. CDR3 sequence (DNA): TGTGCCAGCAGCCCAACTCGTGGATCTAAGGGGCGGGCCGGGGAGCTGTTTTTT. Protein: CASSPTRGSKGRAGELFF.

In regard to this clonotype: A read error is possible here, since a much larger clone lies one base away. The chain is built from TRBV12-3 or TRBV12-4 and TRBJ2-5; 7 bases align to TRBD2. There are 15 residues in the CDR3. The CDR3 loop reads CASSFSGGRQETKYF. CDR3 DNA sequence: TGTGCCAGCAGTTTCTCGGGAGGACGTCAAGAGACCAAGTACTTC.

V gene TRBV7-9 combines with J gene TRBJ1-5; a possible D gene is TRBD1 (5 bases). The V gene lost 5 bases and the J gene lost 5 bases, with 13 bases spanning the gap. Germline V gene data show CDR1 as SEHNR and CDR2 as FQNEAQ (reference sequence). The CDR3 is made up of 14 amino acids. CDR3: CASSGTSGDQPQHF. The DNA of the CDR3 is TGTGCCAGCAGCGGAACTTCGGGGGATCAGCCCCAGCATTTT.

This clonotype was seen more than once but under ten times. The chain combines TRBV28 with TRBJ2-1, with a tentative D call TRBD1 (6 bases). The CDR3 sequence is 15 residues long. The germline V and J ends were trimmed by 3 bases and 2 bases, with 11 bases remaining between them. CDR1 is MDHEN, CDR2 SYDVKM, per germline. CDR3: CASSFFWGPYNEQFF. In DNA, the CDR3 is TGTGCCAGCAGTTTTTTTTGGGGGCCCTACAATGAGCAGTTCTTC.

CDR3: CASSLAGPEQFF. Written as DNA, the CDR3 is TGTGCCAGCAGTTTAGCGGGACCTGAGCAGTTCTTC. The chain has TRBV12-3 or TRBV12-4 and TRBJ2-1, with D perhaps being TRBD1 or TRBD2 (5 bases each). V shed 0 bases and J shed 9 bases, with 6 bases lying between them. The CDR3 is 12 amino acids.

This clonotype appeared a few times. The J gene is TRBJ1-4, the V gene TRBV7-8, with 7 bases matching TRBD1. This CDR3 spans 17 amino acids. J gave up 6 bases and V 5 bases, and 15 bases lay outside the gene matches. Germline V gives CDR1 SGHVS, CDR2 FQNEAQ. CDR3 bases: TGTGCCAGCAGCGGAGACGAAGGGGGGACAGTTGATGAAAAACTGTTTTTT. It specifies CASSGDEGGTVDEKLFF.

This clonotype was observed a handful of times. This rearrangement joins TRBV4-3 to TRBJ2-1; 7 nucleotides line up with TRBD2. Per germline, CDR1 LGHNA and CDR2 YSLEER. V dropped 0 bases and J dropped 2; count of bases not matched to a gene: 7. The CDR3 has 17 amino acids. CDR3 in amino acids: CASSQDRAGDPYNEQFF. CDR3 nucleotides: TGCGCCAGCAGCCAAGATAGGGCGGGAGATCCCTACAATGAGCAGTTCTTC.

The sample holds many counts of this clonotype. The chain joins TRBV6-2 or TRBV6-3 to TRBJ2-1; no clear D. V dropped 8 bases and J dropped 8 bases, with 19 bases sitting between them. Germline CDR1 reads MNHEY; CDR2 reads SVGEGT. The CDR3 contains 14 residues. The CDR3 protein is CASSRALETDEQFF. The CDR3 bases are TGTGCCAGCTCCCGGGCCTTAGAGACGGATGAGCAGTTCTTC.

The V call is TRBV12-3 or TRBV12-4, the J call TRBJ1-6, with 7 bases matching TRBD1. This CDR3 comprises 15 residues. V shed 8 bases, J shed 8 bases, and the junction held 12 bases outside the gene matches. CDR3 sequence: CASGDLGQIHSPLHF. DNA for the CDR3: TGTGCCAGCGGTGACCTGGGACAGATACATTCACCCCTCCACTTT.

V is TRBV2 and J is TRBJ2-1; D is undetermined. This CDR3 has 13 amino acids. CDR1 is SNHLY, CDR2 FYNNEI, per germline. Trimming took 8 bases from V and 0 from J, leaving 8 bases between them. The CDR3 DNA reads TGTGCCAGCCAGGAGAGCTCCTACAATGAGCAGTTCTTC. Translated, it gives CASQESSYNEQFF.

The chain recombines TRBV5-1 with TRBJ2-2; 9 nucleotides agree with TRBD1. V dropped 3 bases and J dropped 6; count of bases not matched to a gene: 6. This CDR3 is built from 15 residues. The germline V gene encodes CDR1 SGHRS and CDR2 YFSETQ. The DNA of the CDR3 is TGCGCCAGCAGCTGGGGACAGGGAGGTTCCGGGGAGCTGTTTTTT. This translates into CASSWGQGGSGELFF.

V and J are TRBV9 and TRBJ2-6; unclear D gene. The CDR3 runs 17 residues. Germline V CDR1 and CDR2: SGDLS, YYNGEE. V was clipped by 0 bases and J by 4 bases, with 14 bases between them. In DNA, the CDR3 is TGTGCCAGCAGCGTAGGGTCCTCCTCAAGGGGGGCCAACGTCCTGACTTTC. It codes for CASSVGSSSRGANVLTF.

This clonotype was counted at least ten times. The V and J genes are TRBV5-5 and TRBJ2-3, with TRBD1 identical over 9 bases. With V trimmed by 5 bases and J by 2 bases, 6 bases remained unmatched. The CDR3 consists of 15 residues. The germline V gene has CDR1 SGHKS and CDR2 YYEKEE (reference sequence). The CDR3 loop reads CASSPGQGNTDTQYF. CDR3 DNA: TGTGCCAGCAGTCCGGGACAGGGTAACACAGATACGCAGTATTTT.

V usage is TRBV5-5 and J usage is TRBJ1-2; no clear D gene. The CDR3 consists of 14 residues. The V end was cut by 3 bases, the J end by 0 bases, with 9 bases between. The germline CDR1 and CDR2 sequences are SGHKS and YYEKEE (reference sequence). The CDR3 DNA reads TGTGCCAGCAGCTCGATGTCCTCTAACTATGGCTACACCTTC. Its translation is CASSSMSSNYGYTF.

This chain joins TRBV3-1 and TRBJ1-1, with D maybe TRBD1 (6 bases). Trimming shortened V by 0 bases and J by 6 bases, and 8 bases separated the two germline ends. The CDR3 totals 13 residues. CDR1 and CDR2 (germline): LGHDT, YNNKEL (reference sequence). The DNA of the CDR3 is TGTGCCAGCAGCCAAGATAGGACAGCTGAAGCTTTCTTT. Its translation: CASSQDRTAEAFF.

V usage is TRBV6-2 or TRBV6-3 and J usage is TRBJ2-5, with a weak D call TRBD2 (5 bases). V lost 6 bases to trimming and J lost 1 base, with 18 bases between them. Germline assignment: CDR1 MNHEY and CDR2 SVGEGT. The CDR3 spans 16 residues. CDR3 protein: CASRPLGIGTQETQYF. CDR3 coding DNA: TGTGCCAGCAGACCACTCGGGATAGGCACCCAAGAGACCCAGTACTTC.

This chain connects TRBV4-1 to TRBJ1-4; D gene unclear. V lost 2 bases, J lost 5 bases, and 12 bases lay in between. This CDR3 comprises 15 residues. The germline CDR1 and CDR2 sequences are MGHRA and YSYEKL. This CDR3 reads CASSQNGRTNEKLFF. The CDR3 DNA sequence: TGCGCCAGCAGCCAAAATGGCAGAACAAATGAAAAACTGTTTTTT.

The V and J genes are TRBV7-8 and TRBJ2-1; D tentatively fits TRBD1 or TRBD2 (5 bases each). In germline, CDR1 is SGHVS, CDR2 FQNEAQ. The CDR3 totals 15 residues. V lost 1 base and J 2 bases, leaving 9 bases between the germline ends. The CDR3 region has the DNA TGTGCCAGCAGCTTAGACAGGCGGGCCTACAATGAGCAGTTCTTC. Residues: CASSLDRRAYNEQFF.

The chain carries TRBV6-2 or TRBV6-3 and TRBJ2-3; 7 bases line up with TRBD1. Germline-derived CDR1 and CDR2 are MNHEY and SVGEGT. V lost 5 bases, J lost 4 bases, and 12 bases stayed unmatched. The CDR3 is 16 amino acids. The CDR3 DNA follows: TGTGCCAGCAGTCCCCGACGGATAACAGGGGCAGATACGCAGTATTTT. This translates into CASSPRRITGADTQYF.